This note documents a single T cell receptor (beta chain) sequence. Quantitative 5'-RACE was performed with molecular barcodes, and it yielded the TCR beta libraries. TCRdb re-analysed the 5' RACE reads in MiXCR, keeping a single row per CDR3 protein. The sample has roughly 190,000 distinct CDR3 sequences, roughly 13% seen once; the top ten hold approximately 16%. The data originate from a study of CD8 T cells in ankylosing spondylitis. The CDR3 runs 12 residues. V was pared by 8 bases and J by 7 bases, with 12 bases between. Germline CDR1 reads MNHEY; CDR2 reads SVGAGI. This TCR derives from a male donor with ankylosing spondylitis or in good health (not recorded which). The chain is built from TRBV6-5 and TRBJ2-1; D not certain. The sample consisted of blood, either unsorted or a sorted T cell fraction (not recorded which). The CDR3 DNA is TGTGCCAGCGTTGGGCCCGGGAATGAGCAGTTCTTC. This codes for CASVGPGNEQFF.